Sequencing of this T cell receptor beta chain was carried out in a study of shared clonotypes between healthy human individuals. In replicate PCRs of unsorted PBMC, approximately 310 ng DNA, about 31,000 T cell genomes, was used. Sequencing was performed with immunoSEQ multiplex PCR; in TCRdb, only in-frame clones are kept and a portion is missing. The repertoire holds about 490,000 clones, around 80% seen once, with about 12% in the top ten. The trim removed 3 bases at V and 6 bases at J, leaving 6 bases unmatched. The V gene's germline CDR1 is KGHSH and CDR2 LQKENI. CDR3 size: 16 residues. This TCR was sampled from a woman in her forties in good health. Some clones in this sample may be carry-over from other donors' samples. Material for sequencing was PBMCs. V usage is TRBV18 and J usage is TRBJ2-7; 15 nucleotides align to TRBD2. CDR3 DNA sequence: TGTGCCAGCTCACCGAGGTTGGGACTAGCGGGAGGCGAGCAGTACTTC. It codes for CASSPRLGLAGGEQYF.